Below, 7 T cell receptor beta chains from the same sample are listed, as sequenced in a study of early T cells in non-severe SARS-CoV-2 infection (TCRdb year 2021). Libraries came from 5' RACE. The sample was run on a NextSeq 500. TCRdb reprocessed the public reads (quality trimming at Q25 with fastp, clone calling with MiXCR) and kept in-frame beta chains. CDR3 protein duplicates are merged, each entry listing the most common genes and DNA. The sample table contains around 60,000 distinct CDR3 sequences; only one count was recorded for about 17% of them. In total, the top ten clones hold roughly 8.2% of the sample. Here the sequenced sample was whole blood, taken at baseline. The receptor set was obtained from an adult who was a healthcare worker with PCR-confirmed SARS-CoV-2 infection or an uninfected control (not recorded which).

CDR3 sequence reads: CASSFRGSADTQYF. DNA of the CDR3: TGTGCCAGCAGCTTCCGCGGGAGCGCAGATACGCAGTATTTT. The chain is built from TRBV5-6 and TRBJ2-3, with TRBD2 matching over 7 bases. CDR3 size: 14 residues. Looked up from germline, CDR1 is SGHDT and CDR2 is YYEEEE. The junction had 4 bases not matched to a gene; V was cut back by 2 bases and J by 4 bases.

This CDR3 is CASSLFKQSQETQYF. The CDR3 DNA follows: TGTGCCAGCAGTTTATTCAAACAGAGCCAAGAGACCCAGTACTTC. The rearrangement joins TRBV28 to TRBJ2-5; D gene unclear. The CDR3 is made up of 15 amino acids. Trimming removed 1 base at V and 1 base at J, with 10 bases between. Germline V CDR1 and CDR2: MDHEN, SYDVKM.

V and J are TRBV28 and TRBJ2-3, with unresolved D. The CDR3 consists of 11 residues. Per the germline V gene, CDR1 is MDHEN and CDR2 is SYDVKM. V lost 7 bases and J lost 3, with 5 bases in between. CDR3 in DNA: TGTGCCAGCACCGGAACAGATACGCAGTATTTT. Amino acids: CASTGTDTQYF.

This clonotype was counted between two and nine times. The gene calls are TRBV7-2 and TRBJ2-1; 9 bases agree with TRBD2. Germline-derived CDR1 and CDR2 are SGHTA and FQGNSA. Unmatched junction bases numbered 18, after V lost 5 bases and J lost 10 bases. CDR3 length: 17 amino acids. CDR3 amino acids: CASSPRGAGGPAWEQFF. The CDR3 nucleotides read TGTGCCAGCAGCCCGAGAGGGGCGGGAGGGCCCGCTTGGGAGCAGTTCTTC.

The chain couples TRBV20-1 to TRBJ1-4, with D uncertain. CDR1 and CDR2 (germline): DFQATT, SNEGSKA (reference sequence). The V end was cut by 1 base, the J end by 7 bases, with 10 bases between. The CDR3 sequence is 13 residues long. The chain's CDR3 is CSARAGVGEKLFF. CDR3 sequence (DNA): TGCAGTGCTAGAGCTGGGGTAGGTGAAAAACTGTTTTTT.

This clonotype was detected a few times. The chain has TRBV27 and TRBJ2-7; D gene ambiguous. Germline V gene data show CDR1 as MNHEY and CDR2 as SMNVEV (reference sequence). The V gene lost 0 bases and the J gene lost 6 bases, with 12 bases spanning the gap. The CDR3 is made up of 14 amino acids. CDR3 region: CASSLSLDDGEQYF. The CDR3 DNA sequence: TGTGCCAGCAGTTTATCCCTAGACGATGGCGAGCAGTACTTC.

The chain recombines TRBV14 with TRBJ1-1; D gene ambiguous. CDR1 is SGHDN, CDR2 FVKESK, per germline. This CDR3 has 12 amino acids. Trimming took off 0 bases at V and 12 bases at J, with 11 bases between the two ends. CDR3 loop: CASSQDRLGTFF. The CDR3 nucleotides read TGTGCCAGCAGCCAAGATCGGCTGGGAACTTTCTTT.